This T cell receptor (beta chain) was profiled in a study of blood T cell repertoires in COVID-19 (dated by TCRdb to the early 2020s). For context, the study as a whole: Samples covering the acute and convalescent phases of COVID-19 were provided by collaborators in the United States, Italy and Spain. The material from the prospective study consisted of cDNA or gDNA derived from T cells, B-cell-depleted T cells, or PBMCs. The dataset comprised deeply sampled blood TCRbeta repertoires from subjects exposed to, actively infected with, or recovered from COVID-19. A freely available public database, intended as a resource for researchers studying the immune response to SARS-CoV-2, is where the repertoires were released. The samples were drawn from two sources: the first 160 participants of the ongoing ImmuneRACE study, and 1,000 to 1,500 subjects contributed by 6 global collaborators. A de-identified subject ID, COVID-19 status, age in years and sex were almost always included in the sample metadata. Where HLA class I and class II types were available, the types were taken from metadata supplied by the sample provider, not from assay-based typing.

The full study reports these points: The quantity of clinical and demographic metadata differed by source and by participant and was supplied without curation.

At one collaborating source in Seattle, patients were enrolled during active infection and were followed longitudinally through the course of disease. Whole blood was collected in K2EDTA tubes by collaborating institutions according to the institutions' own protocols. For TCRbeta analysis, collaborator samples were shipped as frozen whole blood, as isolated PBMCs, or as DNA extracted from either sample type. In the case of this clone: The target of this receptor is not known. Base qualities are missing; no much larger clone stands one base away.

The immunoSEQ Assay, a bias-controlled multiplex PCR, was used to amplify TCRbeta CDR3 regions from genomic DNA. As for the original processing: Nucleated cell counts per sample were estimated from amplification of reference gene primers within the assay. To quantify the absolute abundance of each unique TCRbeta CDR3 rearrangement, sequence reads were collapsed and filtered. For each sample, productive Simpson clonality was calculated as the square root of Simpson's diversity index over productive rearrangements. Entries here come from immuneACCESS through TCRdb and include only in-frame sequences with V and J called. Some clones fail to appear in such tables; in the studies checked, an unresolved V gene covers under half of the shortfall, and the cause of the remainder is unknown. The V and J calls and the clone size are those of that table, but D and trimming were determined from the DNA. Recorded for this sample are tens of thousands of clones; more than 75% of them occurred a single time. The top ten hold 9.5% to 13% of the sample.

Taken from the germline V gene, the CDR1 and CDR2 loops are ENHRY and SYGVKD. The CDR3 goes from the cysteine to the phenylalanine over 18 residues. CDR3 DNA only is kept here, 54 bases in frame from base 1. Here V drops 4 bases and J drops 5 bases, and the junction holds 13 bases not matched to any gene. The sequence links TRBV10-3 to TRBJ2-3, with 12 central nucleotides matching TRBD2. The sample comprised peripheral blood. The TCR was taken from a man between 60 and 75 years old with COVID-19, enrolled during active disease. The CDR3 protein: CAISGLAGGSDMRDTQYF. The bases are TGTGCCATCAGTGGGCTAGCGGGAGGGTCAGATATGAGAGATACGCAGTATTTT.